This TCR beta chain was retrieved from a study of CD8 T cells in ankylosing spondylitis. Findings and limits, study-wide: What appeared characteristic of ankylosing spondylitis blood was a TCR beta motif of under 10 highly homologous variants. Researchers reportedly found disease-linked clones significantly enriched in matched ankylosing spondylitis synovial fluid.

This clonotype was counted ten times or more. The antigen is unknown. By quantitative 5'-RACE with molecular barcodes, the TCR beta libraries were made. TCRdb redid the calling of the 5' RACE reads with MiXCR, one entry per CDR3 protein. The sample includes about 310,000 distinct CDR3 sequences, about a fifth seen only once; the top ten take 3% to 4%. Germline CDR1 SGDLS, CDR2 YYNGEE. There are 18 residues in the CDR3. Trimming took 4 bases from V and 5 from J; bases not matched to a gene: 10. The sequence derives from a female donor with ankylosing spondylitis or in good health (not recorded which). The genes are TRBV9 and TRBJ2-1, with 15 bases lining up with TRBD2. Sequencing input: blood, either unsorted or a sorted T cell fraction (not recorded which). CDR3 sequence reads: CASSPQGLAGGEHNEQFF. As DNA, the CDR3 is TGTGCCAGCAGCCCCCAGGGACTAGCGGGAGGTGAGCACAATGAGCAGTTCTTC. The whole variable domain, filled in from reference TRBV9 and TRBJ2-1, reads DSGVTQTPKHLITATGQRVTLRCSPRSGDLSVYWYQQSLDQGLQFLIQYYNGEERAKGNILERFSAQQFPDLHSELNLSSLELGDSALYFCASSPQGLAGGEHNEQFFGPGTRLTVL.